The rows below give T cell receptor beta chains drawn from one sample of a study of T-cell reconstitution after alpha-beta-depleted transplantation in children. From the PCR reads, TCRdb called clonotypes with MiXCR, one entry per CDR3 protein. The sample contains around 440,000 distinct CDR3 sequences, 8% to 11% of which appear only once. Specimen: PBMCs, collected before TCRalphabeta/CD19-depleted stem cell transplant. The receptors stem from a child aged 2 to 9 with inherited bone marrow failure, due to receive a stem cell transplant. The CDR3 runs from the conserved cysteine through the conserved F or W. The D gene is left open where the match is weak. Expanded clones get a size class; other rows say once, few or many, or leave the size out.

v_call	d_call	j_call	clone_size	cdr3_nt	cdr3_aa
TRBV7-2	.	TRBJ2-7	few	TGTGCCAGCGCCGGCTCCAGGAGATACGAGCAGTACTTC	CASAGSRRYEQYF
TRBV12-3/TRBV12-4	.	TRBJ2-7	many	TGTGCCAGGACCGGGCCCTTATCCTACGAGCAGTACTTC	CARTGPLSYEQYF
TRBV20-1	.	TRBJ2-7	many	TGCAGTGCTAGAGATCTTGGCTACGAGCAGTACTTC	CSARDLGYEQYF
TRBV7-2	.	TRBJ2-7	few	TGTGCCAGCAGCTTAGGGGACACAGGCTACGAGCAGTACTTC	CASSLGDTGYEQYF
TRBV7-8	.	TRBJ2-1	many	TGTGCCAGCAGTTTGAGGGGTGGGAATGAGCAGTTCTTC	CASSLRGGNEQFF
TRBV10-3	.	TRBJ2-2	few	TGTGCCATCAAGGGACTCCCGAACACCGGGGAGCTGTTTTTT	CAIKGLPNTGELFF
TRBV27	TRBD2	TRBJ2-3	many	TGTGCCAGCGCGCCACTAGCGGGAGGTGCAGATACGCAGTATTTT	CASAPLAGGADTQYF
TRBV4-3	TRBD2	TRBJ2-1	many	TGCGCCAGCAGCCAAGATTCGGGACTAGCGGCCCCAGGGCAGTTCTTC	CASSQDSGLAAPGQFF
TRBV7-2	TRBD2	TRBJ2-7	many	TGTGCCAGCAGCCCGGGAGGACTAGGTCTCGAGCAGTACTTC	CASSPGGLGLEQYF
TRBV20-1	TRBD2	TRBJ2-7	many	TGCAGTGCTAGTATCCTAGCGGGCACCTCCTACGAGCAGTACTTC	CSASILAGTSYEQYF
TRBV20-1	TRBD2	TRBJ2-7	.	TGCAGTGCTTCCAGAAGGTCTATAGCGGGAGATCCCCTCTCCTACGAGCAGTACTTC	CSASRRSIAGDPLSYEQYF
TRBV6-2/TRBV6-3	.	TRBJ2-7	many	TGTGCCAGCAGTTACTCGGACTCCTACGAGCAGTACTTC	CASSYSDSYEQYF
TRBV4-3	TRBD2	TRBJ2-3	medium-sized	TGCGCCAGCAGCCCCGAGGGACTAGCGGGAGGCACCAAGTATTTT	CASSPEGLAGGTKYF
TRBV7-9	.	TRBJ2-7	many	TGTGCCAGCAGCTTAGGTAAGGGAAGCGGAGAGACCTACGAGCAGTACTTC	CASSLGKGSGETYEQYF
TRBV12-3/TRBV12-4	TRBD2	TRBJ2-1	many	TGTGCCAGCAGTTCCCCTCGGGGAAGCGGGAGAGGGAATGAGCAGTTCTTC	CASSSPRGSGRGNEQFF
TRBV2	.	TRBJ1-2	many	TGTGCCAGCAGTGGGGGGGACTATGGCTACACCTTC	CASSGGDYGYTF
TRBV20-1	.	TRBJ2-7	few	TGCAGTGCTAGAGTGCTCCGGGAGAGCAGCAACGAGCAGTACTTC	CSARVLRESSNEQYF
TRBV7-2	TRBD1	TRBJ1-5	many	TGTGCCAGCAGCCGGACAGGGCTAAGTCAGCCCCAGCATTTT	CASSRTGLSQPQHF
TRBV7-2	.	TRBJ1-2	many	TGTGCCTCCTCCCCTTTAGGGGGAACGGGGAACTATGGCTACACCTTC	CASSPLGGTGNYGYTF
TRBV18	TRBD1	TRBJ1-5	many	TGTGCCAGCTCACCGACAGGGGCTCAGCCCCAGCATTTT	CASSPTGAQPQHF
TRBV7-2	.	TRBJ2-7	.	TGTGCCAGCAGCTATCTACTGGCGCCGTCCTACGAGCAGTACTTC	CASSYLLAPSYEQYF
TRBV10-3	TRBD1	TRBJ2-5	.	TGTGCCGCCGGACAGGGGGATCTCCAAGAGACCCAGTACTTC	CAAGQGDLQETQYF
TRBV7-9	.	TRBJ2-1	many	TGTGCCAGCAGCTTAGGTATTAGGATCTACAATGAGCAGTTCTTC	CASSLGIRIYNEQFF
TRBV6-2/TRBV6-3	.	TRBJ1-2	many	TGTGCCAGCAGAGACCCTTCGGGGCCCGCTAACTATGGCTACACCTTC	CASRDPSGPANYGYTF
TRBV10-3	TRBD1	TRBJ1-1	many	TGTGCCATCAGTGAGACCCTACAGGGGGCTGGCACTGAAGCTTTCTTT	CAISETLQGAGTEAFF
TRBV27	TRBD2	TRBJ2-1	many	TGTGCCAGCAGTTTAAACGGGGAGGGTTGGTACAATGAGCAGTTCTTC	CASSLNGEGWYNEQFF
TRBV7-9	TRBD2	TRBJ2-5	many	TGTGCCAGCAGCTTCCTGACTAGCGGGAGAGAGACCCAGTACTTC	CASSFLTSGRETQYF
TRBV5-1	.	TRBJ2-3	many	TGCGCCAGCAGCCCCGGACAGCCCTTGAGCACAGATACGCAGTATTTT	CASSPGQPLSTDTQYF
TRBV6-5	.	TRBJ1-2	.	TGTGCCAGCAGTTACGGGGAAGGCTACACCTTC	CASSYGEGYTF
TRBV5-4	TRBD2	TRBJ2-1	many	TGTGCCAGCAGCGTTATGGGGACTAGCGGGAGTGGTGAGCAGTTCTTC	CASSVMGTSGSGEQFF
TRBV30	.	TRBJ1-4	.	TGTGCCTGGACGAAAAGACCGCGGGCGAGTGAAAAACTGTTTTTT	CAWTKRPRASEKLFF
TRBV18	TRBD1	TRBJ2-5	many	TGTGCCAGCTCACCGGACAGGGCTGGAGAGACCCAGTACTTC	CASSPDRAGETQYF
TRBV5-1	TRBD2	TRBJ2-1	many	TGCGCCAGCAGCTTGGGGGTAGGACTAGCGCCCTACAATGAGCAGTTCTTC	CASSLGVGLAPYNEQFF
TRBV19	.	TRBJ2-1	.	TGTGCCAGTAGTATTGAGGGGATTTACAATGAGCAGTTCTTC	CASSIEGIYNEQFF
TRBV7-9	.	TRBJ1-2	many	TGTGCCAGCAGCTTACAGGGGAGACTCGGCTACACCTTC	CASSLQGRLGYTF
TRBV2	.	TRBJ2-4	many	TGTGCCAGCAGCCCAAGGGAATTAGAAAACATTCAGTACTTC	CASSPRELENIQYF
TRBV3-1	.	TRBJ2-7	many	TGTGCCAGCAGCCCGGGCCTACAATACGAGCAGTACTTC	CASSPGLQYEQYF